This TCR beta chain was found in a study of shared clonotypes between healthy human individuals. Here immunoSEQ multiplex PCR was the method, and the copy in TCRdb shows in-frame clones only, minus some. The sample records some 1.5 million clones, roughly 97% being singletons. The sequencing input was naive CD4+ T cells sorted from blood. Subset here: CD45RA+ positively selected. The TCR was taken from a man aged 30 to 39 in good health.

The CDR3 region is CASSGQGIRTTNEKLFF. CDR3 nucleotide sequence: TGTGCCAGCAGCGGACAGGGCATCAGAACAACTAATGAAAAACTGTTTTTT. The chain combines TRBV2 with TRBJ1-4; 8 positions match TRBD1. CDR1 and CDR2 from the germline V gene are SNHLY and FYNNEI. J was trimmed by 0 bases and V by 6 bases; bases with no gene match: 9. The CDR3 sequence is 17 residues long.